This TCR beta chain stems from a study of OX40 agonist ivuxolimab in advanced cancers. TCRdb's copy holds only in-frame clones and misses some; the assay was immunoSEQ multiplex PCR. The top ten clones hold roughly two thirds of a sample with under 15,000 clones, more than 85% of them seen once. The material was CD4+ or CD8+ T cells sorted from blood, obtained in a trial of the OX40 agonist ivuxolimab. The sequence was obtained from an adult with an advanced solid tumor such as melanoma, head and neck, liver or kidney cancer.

The CDR3: CASSPAGTYEQYF. The CDR3 nucleotides are TGTGCCAGCTCACCGGCGGGGACCTACGAGCAGTACTTC. The chain carries TRBV18 and TRBJ2-7, with D possibly being TRBD2 (6 bases). The length of the CDR3 is 13 residues. The V and J ends lost 3 bases and 2 bases respectively, with 8 bases between them. Germline CDR1 reads KGHSH; CDR2 reads LQKENI.